This T cell receptor beta chain was retrieved from a study of control samples from healthy donors and cancer patients. CDR1 and CDR2 from the germline V gene are SGHAT and FQNNGV. The ends were cut back, 1 base at V and 0 bases at J, with 11 bases in the middle. CDR3 length: 16 residues. Measured with immunoSEQ multiplex PCR; TCRdb has only the in-frame clones, and not every one. Seen here are approximately 80,000 clones, about 88% observed once, and the top ten hold around 6%. The origin of this receptor is a woman in her 50s in good health. The chain recombines TRBV11-2 with TRBJ2-3; D is unresolved. The specimen sequenced was blood. This CDR3 reads CASSLGITSSTDTQYF. The CDR3 nucleotides are TGTGCCAGCAGCTTAGGTATTACATCAAGCACAGATACGCAGTATTTT.